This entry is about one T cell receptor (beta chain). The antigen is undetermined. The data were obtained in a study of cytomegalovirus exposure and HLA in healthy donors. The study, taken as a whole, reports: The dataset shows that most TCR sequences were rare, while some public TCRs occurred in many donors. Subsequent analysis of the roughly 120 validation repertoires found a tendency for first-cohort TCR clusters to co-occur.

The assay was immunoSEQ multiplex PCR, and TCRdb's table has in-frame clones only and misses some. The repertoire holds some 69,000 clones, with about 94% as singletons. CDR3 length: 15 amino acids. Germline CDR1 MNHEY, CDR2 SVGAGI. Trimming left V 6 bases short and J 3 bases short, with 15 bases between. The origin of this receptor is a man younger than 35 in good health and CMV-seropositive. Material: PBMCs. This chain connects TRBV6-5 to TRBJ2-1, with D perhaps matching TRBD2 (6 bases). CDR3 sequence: CASREGRQNYNEQFF. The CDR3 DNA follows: TGTGCCAGCAGGGAGGGACGGCAGAACTACAATGAGCAGTTCTTC.